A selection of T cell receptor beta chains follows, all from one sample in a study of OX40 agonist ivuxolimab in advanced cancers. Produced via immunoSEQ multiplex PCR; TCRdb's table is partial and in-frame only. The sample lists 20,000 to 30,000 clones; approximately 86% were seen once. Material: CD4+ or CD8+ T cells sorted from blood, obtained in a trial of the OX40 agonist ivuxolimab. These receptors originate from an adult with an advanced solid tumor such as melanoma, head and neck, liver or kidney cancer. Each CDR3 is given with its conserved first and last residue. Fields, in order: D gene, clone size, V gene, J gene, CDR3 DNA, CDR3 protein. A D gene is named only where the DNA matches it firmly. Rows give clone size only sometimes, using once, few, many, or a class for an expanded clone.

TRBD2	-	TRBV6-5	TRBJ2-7	TGTGCCAGCAGTTCGGGACTAGTGGGTTACGAGCAGTACTTC	CASSSGLVGYEQYF
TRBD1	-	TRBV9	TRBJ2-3	TGTGCCAGCAGCGTAGACACAGGGGCTAGCACAGATACGCAGTATTTT	CASSVDTGASTDTQYF
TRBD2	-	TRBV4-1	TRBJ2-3	TGCGCCAGCAGCCCCCCCCGGGGACTAATCGGGGAAGATACGCAGTATTTT	CASSPPRGLIGEDTQYF
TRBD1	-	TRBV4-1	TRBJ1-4	TGCGCCAGCAGCCTCCAGGGACAGGGAGTTGCAACTAATGAAAAACTGTTTTTT	CASSLQGQGVATNEKLFF
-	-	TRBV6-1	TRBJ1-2	TGTGCCAGCAGCGACTCACTCGCGTCCATATATGGCTACACCTTC	CASSDSLASIYGYTF
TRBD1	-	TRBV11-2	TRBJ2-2	TGTGCCAGCAGCCACGGGACAGGGTACGACACCGGGGAGCTGTTTTTT	CASSHGTGYDTGELFF
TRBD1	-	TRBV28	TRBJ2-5	TGTGCCAGCGGGACAGACCAAGAGACCCAGTACTTC	CASGTDQETQYF
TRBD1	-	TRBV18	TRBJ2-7	TGTGCCAGCTCACCCGGGACAGGGGGGAACGAGCAGTACTTC	CASSPGTGGNEQYF
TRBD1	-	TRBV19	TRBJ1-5	TGTGCCAGTAGGGACAGGGATTGGAGCAATCAGCCCCAGCATTTT	CASRDRDWSNQPQHF
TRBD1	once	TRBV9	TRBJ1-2	TGTGCCAGCAGCGTAGGACAGGGGGCCTGGTATGGCTACACCTTC	CASSVGQGAWYGYTF
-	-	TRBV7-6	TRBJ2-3	TGTGCCAGCAGTCCATCGTACTCTAGCACAGATACGCAGTATTTT	CASSPSYSSTDTQYF
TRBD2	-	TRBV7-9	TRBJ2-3	TGTGCCAGCAGCGGCACTAGCGGGGGGGGAGATACGCAGTATTTT	CASSGTSGGGDTQYF
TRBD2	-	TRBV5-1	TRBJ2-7	TGCGCCAGCAGCTTACGACAGGGGACTAGCGGGAGTACTTACGAGCAGTACTTC	CASSLRQGTSGSTYEQYF
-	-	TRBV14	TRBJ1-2	TGTGCCAGCAGCCAAGATATGGGATCGTGGCTTGGCTACACCTTC	CASSQDMGSWLGYTF
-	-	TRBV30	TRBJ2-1	TGTGCCTGGAGGGGCCGCAACTACAATGAGCAGTTCTTC	CAWRGRNYNEQFF
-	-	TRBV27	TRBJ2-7	TGTGCCAGCAGTTTATTCTGGGGATCCTACGAGCAGTACTTC	CASSLFWGSYEQYF
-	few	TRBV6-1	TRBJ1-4	TGTGCCAGCAGTGTCGGACCGAAAGGGAGTGAAAAACTGTTTTTT	CASSVGPKGSEKLFF
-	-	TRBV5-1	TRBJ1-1	TGCGCCAGCAGCTTAATAGGGGTGAACACTGAAGCTTTCTTT	CASSLIGVNTEAFF
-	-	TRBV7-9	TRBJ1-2	TGTGCCAGCAGCTTAGGAGGGTATGGCTACACCTTC	CASSLGGYGYTF
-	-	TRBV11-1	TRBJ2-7	TGTGCCAGCAGCGGCTATGGTGGGGCGCGCTACGAGCAGTACTTC	CASSGYGGARYEQYF
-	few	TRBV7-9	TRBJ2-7	TGTGCCAGCAGCTTAGTTGGGGCGCTCGGGGACGAGCAGTACTTC	CASSLVGALGDEQYF
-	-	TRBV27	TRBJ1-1	TGTGCCAGCAGTTCCAGGGGATACTACGAAGCTTTCTTT	CASSSRGYYEAFF
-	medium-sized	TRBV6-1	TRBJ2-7	TGTGCCAGCAGACGGGGGGGACAGGGACCCTACGAGCAGTACTTC	CASRRGGQGPYEQYF
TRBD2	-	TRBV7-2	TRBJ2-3	TGTGCCAGCAGTTTTTGGACTAGCGGGTCCACAGATACGCAGTATTTT	CASSFWTSGSTDTQYF
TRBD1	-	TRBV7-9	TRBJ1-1	TGTGCCAGCCGACAGGGGGTTAACACTGAAGCTTTCTTT	CASRQGVNTEAFF
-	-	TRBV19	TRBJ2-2	TGTGCCAGTAGTATTAAGGCCTACACCGGGGAGCTGTTTTTT	CASSIKAYTGELFF
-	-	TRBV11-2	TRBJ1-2	TGTGCCAGCACCCTTCGGACAGATAACTATGGCTACACCTTC	CASTLRTDNYGYTF
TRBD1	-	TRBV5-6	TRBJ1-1	TGTGCCAGCAGACCGACAGGGGACGACACTGAAGCTTTCTTT	CASRPTGDDTEAFF
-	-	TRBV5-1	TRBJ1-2	TGCGCCAGCAGCTCAGACAGAGCTAACTATGGCTACACCTTC	CASSSDRANYGYTF
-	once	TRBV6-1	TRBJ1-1	TGTGCCAGCAGTGGGCGGGGAGGGAACACTGAAGCTTTCTTT	CASSGRGGNTEAFF
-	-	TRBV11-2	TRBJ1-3	TGTGCCAGCAGCTTAGTGAGACGGGGCTCTGGAAACACCATATATTTT	CASSLVRRGSGNTIYF
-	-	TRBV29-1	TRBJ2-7	TGCAGCGTTGAGGCCCGGGACACGAGCTCCTACGAGCAGTACTTC	CSVEARDTSSYEQYF
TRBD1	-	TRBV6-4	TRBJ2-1	TGTGCCAGCAGTCATGGACAGGGGGGCAATGAGCAGTTCTTC	CASSHGQGGNEQFF
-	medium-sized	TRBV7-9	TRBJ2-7	TGTGCCAGCAGCGGCTATGGTGGGGCGCGCTACGAGCAGTACTTC	CASSGYGGARYEQYF
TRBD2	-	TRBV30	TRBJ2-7	TGTGCCTGGAGTCTCACTAGCGCATACGAGCAGTACTTC	CAWSLTSAYEQYF
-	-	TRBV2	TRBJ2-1	TGTGCCAGCAGTGAATATATTGGTCCCCAAGGCGATGAGCAGTTCTTC	CASSEYIGPQGDEQFF
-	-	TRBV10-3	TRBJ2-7	TGTGCCATCAGCCCTAAGACAGGATACGAGCAGTACTTC	CAISPKTGYEQYF
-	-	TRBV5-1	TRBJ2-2	TGCGCCAGCAGCTTGGAATACATTGGGGAGCTGTTTTTT	CASSLEYIGELFF
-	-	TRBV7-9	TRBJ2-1	TGTGCCAGCAGCTTCTCTCACATAAGCAATGAGCAGTTCTTC	CASSFSHISNEQFF
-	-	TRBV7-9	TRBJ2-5	TGTGCCAGCAATCCGCCAGGAGGTGCGGAACAAGAGACCCAGTACTTC	CASNPPGGAEQETQYF
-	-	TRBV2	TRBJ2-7	TGTGCCAGCAGTCCCGTGGGGAGTAGATTTGAGCAGTACTTC	CASSPVGSRFEQYF
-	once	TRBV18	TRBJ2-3	TGTGCCAGCTCACCCGAGGGCTACCTAGCCACAGATACGCAGTATTTT	CASSPEGYLATDTQYF
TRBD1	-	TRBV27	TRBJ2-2	TGTGCCAGCAGTCTTACAGGGGGCGCGTACACCGGGGAGCTGTTTTTT	CASSLTGGAYTGELFF
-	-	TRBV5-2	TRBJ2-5	TGTGCCAGCAGCCAACGTGTAGGGGAGGCAGAGACCCAGTACTTC	CASSQRVGEAETQYF
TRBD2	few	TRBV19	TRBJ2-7	TGTGCCAGTAGTCGGACTAGCGGTGCCGCAGGGCAGTACTTC	CASSRTSGAAGQYF
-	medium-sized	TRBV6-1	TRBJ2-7	TGTGCCAGCAGTGAAATGGGGGACTCTCCCTACGAGCAGTACTTC	CASSEMGDSPYEQYF
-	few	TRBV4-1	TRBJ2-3	TGCGCCAGCAGCCAAGCGTCTGTTGCGGGGAGCACAGATACGCAGTATTTT	CASSQASVAGSTDTQYF
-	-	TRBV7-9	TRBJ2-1	TGTGCCAGCGAGGGGAAGTACTACAATGAGCAGTTCTTC	CASEGKYYNEQFF
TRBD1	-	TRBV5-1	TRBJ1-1	TGCGCCAGCAGCTTGGCCCTGGGACAGGGTTGGGGTACTGAAGCTTTCTTT	CASSLALGQGWGTEAFF
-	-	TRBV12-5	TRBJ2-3	TGTGCTAGTGGTTGGGGGCCGGCGGCAGGGCAAACAGATACGCAGTATTTT	CASGWGPAAGQTDTQYF
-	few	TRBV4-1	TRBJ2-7	TGCGCCAGCAGCCCTGCCCTACTAGCCTACGAGCAGTACTTC	CASSPALLAYEQYF
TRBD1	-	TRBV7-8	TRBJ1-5	TGTGCCAGCAGCCTCGGACAGGCGTATAGCAATCAGCCCCAGCATTTT	CASSLGQAYSNQPQHF
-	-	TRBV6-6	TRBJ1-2	TGTGCCAGCAGTCTCAGCTACCTTAACTATGGCTACACCTTC	CASSLSYLNYGYTF
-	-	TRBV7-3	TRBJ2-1	TGTGCCAGCAGCTTACTCTTAGGGCCCGAGAATGAGCAGTTCTTC	CASSLLLGPENEQFF
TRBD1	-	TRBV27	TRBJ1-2	TGTGCCAGCAGTTTATCAGGGGGCACTAACTATGGCTACACCTTC	CASSLSGGTNYGYTF
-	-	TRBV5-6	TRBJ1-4	TGTGCCAGCAGCTTGGGAAATGAAAAACTGTTTTTT	CASSLGNEKLFF
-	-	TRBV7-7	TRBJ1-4	TGTGCTAGCAGCTTAGCCCTGGGGGGGAATGAAAAACTGTTTTTT	CASSLALGGNEKLFF
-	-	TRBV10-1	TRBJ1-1	TGCGCCAGCAGTGAATACACTGAAGCTTTCTTT	CASSEYTEAFF
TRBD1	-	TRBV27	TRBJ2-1	TGTGCCAGCAGTGGGGGGACAGGGTTCGTCAATGAGCAGTTCTTC	CASSGGTGFVNEQFF